This T cell receptor beta chain derives from a study of blood T cell repertoires in COVID-19. TCRdb keeps only in-frame clones here, not all; method: immunoSEQ multiplex PCR. This sample has about 480,000 clones, with approximately 91% found just once. Participants spanned ages about 18 to 95 years and resided in roughly 22 US areas. Self-reported history from a screening survey and questionnaire set each donor's cohort. The TCR was taken from a woman in her sixties or seventies who had recovered from COVID-19. The sequenced sample was PBMCs or T cells enriched from blood (not recorded which).

The CDR3 loop reads CASSQTTGTEYTF. CDR3 sequence (DNA): TGTGCCAGCAGCCAGACGACAGGGACAGAGTACACCTTC. The rearrangement joins TRBV3-1 (or the pseudogene TRBV3-2) to TRBJ1-2; 7 nucleotides line up with TRBD1. CDR3 length: 13 residues. J gave up 11 bases and V 3 bases, and 9 bases lay outside the gene matches. The germline CDR1 and CDR2 sequences are LGHDT and YNNKEL (reference sequence).